Listed below are T cell receptor beta chains from one sample, sequenced in a study of vaccination and CD4 T cells after COVID-19. These receptors lack a known antigen. TCRdb called the PCR reads again in MiXCR, with one record for every CDR3 protein. The sample lists thousands of distinct CDR3 sequences; around 66% were seen once. The sequences come from cultured CD4+ T cells from blood, collected after SARS-CoV-2 vaccination. Every receptor here comes from a human donor with COVID-19. Both conserved end residues are trimmed from each CDR3. Expanded clones get a size class; other rows say once, few or many, or leave the size out.

>-|TRBJ1-5|TRBV20-1
SARDRGYGPQH
>-|TRBJ2-3|TRBV7-2
ASSFWGTDTQY
>-|TRBJ2-5|TRBV11-3
ASSLDSRARETQY
>-|TRBJ2-5|TRBV20-1
SASNGPGRQETQY
>-|TRBJ1-3|TRBV20-1
SASSSPSGNTIY
>-|TRBJ1-1|TRBV6-1
ASSQTGGPTEAF
>few|TRBJ2-3|TRBV27
ASSPRASTDTQY
>once|TRBJ1-1|TRBV6-1
ASSVGTGNHVAF
>-|TRBJ1-2|TRBV20-1
SATEQGLTNYGYT
>-|TRBJ2-2|TRBV7-6
ASSAVAGGTGELF
>large|TRBJ2-2|TRBV24-1
ATSDLYDTGELF
>-|TRBJ1-2|TRBV10-3
AISEVGEGGYT
>-|TRBJ2-1|TRBV6-1
ASSEASGAYNEQF